The rows below give T cell receptor beta chains drawn from one sample of a study of blood T cell repertoires in COVID-19. Clones were sequenced by immunoSEQ multiplex PCR, and TCRdb holds only the in-frame ones, with some missing. Here the sample spans 90,000 to 120,000 clones, approximately 89% being singletons. Sequenced sample: peripheral blood. These receptors came from a man over 45 with active or convalescent COVID-19. Both conserved end residues are part of each CDR3. A D gene is named only where the DNA matches it firmly. The size entry is marked missing in some rows and otherwise reads once, few, many or a size class.

length | J | size | D | V | DNA | CDR3
13 | TRBJ1-2 | - | - | TRBV7-2 | TGTGCCAGCAGCTTACAAGGGGACTATGGCTACACCTTC | CASSLQGDYGYTF
14 | TRBJ1-4 | - | TRBD1 | TRBV5-1 | TGCGCCAGCAGCTTGGGACAGGGGGCTGAAAAACTGTTTTTT | CASSLGQGAEKLFF
16 | TRBJ2-7 | - | - | TRBV6-5 | TGTGCCAGCAGTTCCCCAAGGGCAGGGAGGTGGTACGAGCAGTACTTC | CASSSPRAGRWYEQYF
15 | TRBJ1-3 | - | - | TRBV7-6 | TGTGCCAGCAGTTCGCCGACTGACTCTGGAAACACCATATATTTT | CASSSPTDSGNTIYF
13 | TRBJ2-7 | - | - | TRBV7-9 | TGTGCCAGCTCCCTAGACCAGTCCTACGAGCAGTACTTC | CASSLDQSYEQYF
14 | TRBJ2-1 | - | - | TRBV13 | TGTGCCAGCAGCTTAGGGACCCTAGAAAGGGAGCAGTTCTTC | CASSLGTLEREQFF
15 | TRBJ2-1 | - | - | TRBV7-9 | TGTGCCAGCATAGGACGGGAGATACCAGGCAATGAGCAGTTCTTC | CASIGREIPGNEQFF
16 | TRBJ2-3 | medium-sized | TRBD1 | TRBV15 | TGTGCCACCAGCGGGGATACAGGGGGTGTCACAGATACGCAGTATTTT | CATSGDTGGVTDTQYF
13 | TRBJ2-4 | - | - | TRBV6-5 | TGTGCCAGCAGTTATCTGGAGGCAAACATTCAGTACTTC | CASSYLEANIQYF
16 | TRBJ2-7 | - | TRBD2 | TRBV30 | TGTGCCGGAGGGGCGTCGCGGACTAGCGGCACCTACGAGCAGTACTTC | CAGGASRTSGTYEQYF
13 | TRBJ1-6 | - | - | TRBV6-6 | TGTGCCAGCAGTTACGTGGGGAGTTCACCCCTCCACTTT | CASSYVGSSPLHF
15 | TRBJ2-1 | once | TRBD2 | TRBV7-2 | TGTGCCAGCAGCTTAGGACTAGCGGGGCACAATGAGCAGTTCTTC | CASSLGLAGHNEQFF
13 | TRBJ1-1 | - | - | TRBV2 | TGTGCCAGCAGTCAGGGGATATACACTGAAGCTTTCTTT | CASSQGIYTEAFF
13 | TRBJ1-2 | - | - | TRBV30 | TGTGCCTGGAGTCCCACGACAGATTATGGCTACACCTTC | CAWSPTTDYGYTF
16 | TRBJ2-4 | once | - | TRBV5-5 | TGTGCCAGCAGCTTGGGCGAGACAGGATTTTATGGTCTGCAGTACTTC | CASSLGETGFYGLQYF
13 | TRBJ2-4 | - | - | TRBV27 | TGTGCCAGCAGTAATGAGGCCAAAAACATTCAGTACTTC | CASSNEAKNIQYF
18 | TRBJ1-1 | - | - | TRBV4-1 | TGCGCCAGCAGCCCATATCGGGGGGCCCCTGGGAAGAACACTGAAGCTTTCTTT | CASSPYRGAPGKNTEAFF
14 | TRBJ2-1 | once | - | TRBV28 | TGTGCCAGCAGTTTTACTAGTAAAGGTAATGAGCAGTTCTTC | CASSFTSKGNEQFF
17 | TRBJ2-6 | - | - | TRBV2 | TGTGCCAGCTCCCAGGACAAGGGAAGCTCTGGGGCCAACGTCCTGACTTTC | CASSQDKGSSGANVLTF
12 | TRBJ1-2 | - | TRBD1 | TRBV12-3/TRBV12-4 | TGTGCCAGCAGTCTACAGGGGTTTGGCTACACCTTC | CASSLQGFGYTF
17 | TRBJ2-3 | - | TRBD2 | TRBV18 | TGTGCCAGCTCACTCGGACTAGCGGGATTAGAGGGGGATACGCAGTATTTT | CASSLGLAGLEGDTQYF
14 | TRBJ1-2 | few | - | TRBV9 | TGTGCCAGCAGCTCCCTGGAGAAGTACTATGGCTACACCTTC | CASSSLEKYYGYTF
14 | TRBJ1-1 | - | TRBD1 | TRBV7-9 | TGTGCCAGCAGGTCGCGGGACAGGCACACTGAAGCTTTCTTT | CASRSRDRHTEAFF
16 | TRBJ2-3 | - | TRBD2 | TRBV19 | TGTGCCAGTAGAACTAGCGGGGATACTAGCACAGATACGCAGTATTTT | CASRTSGDTSTDTQYF
11 | TRBJ2-7 | - | - | TRBV30 | TGTGCCTGGAGTTCGGCGGGGGAGCAGTACTTC | CAWSSAGEQYF
13 | TRBJ2-4 | few | - | TRBV10-1 | TGCGCCAGCAGTGAGGAAGGCGGAAACATTCAGTACTTC | CASSEEGGNIQYF
15 | TRBJ1-4 | - | TRBD1 | TRBV19 | TGTGCCAGTAGGCGCCTCCCCGACAGGGGAGAAAAACTGTTTTTT | CASRRLPDRGEKLFF
15 | TRBJ2-7 | few | TRBD2 | TRBV3-1/TRBV3-2 | TGTGCCAGCAGCCCAACTAGCGGGGCATCCTACGAGCAGTACTTC | CASSPTSGASYEQYF
14 | TRBJ2-1 | - | TRBD2 | TRBV27 | TGTGCCAGCGGGGAGGGTAGCGGGATCGATGAGCAGTTCTTC | CASGEGSGIDEQFF
18 | TRBJ2-6 | - | TRBD1 | TRBV5-1 | TGCGCCACCTCGAATTCCGGGACAGGGGTATTTGGGGCCAACGTCCTGACTTTC | CATSNSGTGVFGANVLTF
14 | TRBJ1-6 | - | TRBD1 | TRBV28 | TGTGCCAGCAGCCTTGACAGGGGGCTCTCACCCCTCCACTTT | CASSLDRGLSPLHF
15 | TRBJ2-3 | - | TRBD2 | TRBV27 | TGTGCCAGCAGTCCCGGACTAGCGGGAGGGAATACGCAGTATTTT | CASSPGLAGGNTQYF
13 | TRBJ1-5 | - | - | TRBV12-3/TRBV12-4 | TGTGCCAGCAGACCTACAGGGAATCAGCCCCAGCATTTT | CASRPTGNQPQHF